These T cell receptor beta chains were read from a single sample in a study of blood T cell repertoires in COVID-19. TCRdb's table, derived via immunoSEQ multiplex PCR, lists solely in-frame clones and lacks some. Of approximately 130,000 clones in the sample, around 82% are singletons; the top ten hold about 12%. The sample comprised peripheral blood. These receptors all come from a human donor in a cohort sampled during active COVID-19. The CDR3 runs from the conserved cysteine through the conserved F or W. D genes are given only for firm matches. Only part of the rows carry a size: once, few, many, or a class if the clone is expanded.

abundance	j_gene	v_gene	d_gene	CDR3nt	CDR3aa
-	TRBJ2-7	TRBV9	-	TGTGCCAGCAGCGTAGAAGACAGTAACTACGAGCAGTACTTC	CASSVEDSNYEQYF
once	TRBJ2-4	TRBV12-5	-	TGTGCTAGTGGTCTAGGTCTAACAAACATTCAGTACTTC	CASGLGLTNIQYF
-	TRBJ2-1	TRBV19	TRBD2	TGTGCCAGTAGCGGCGGTCTAGCGGGGGGAGAGAGTGAGCAGTTCTTC	CASSGGLAGGESEQFF
few	TRBJ1-3	TRBV5-6	-	TGTGCCAGCAGCTTGTGGCAGGGAAACACCATATATTTT	CASSLWQGNTIYF
-	TRBJ1-5	TRBV12-5	-	TGTGCTAGTGGAGATACAGGGAGCAATCAGCCCCAGCATTTT	CASGDTGSNQPQHF
-	TRBJ2-5	TRBV18	TRBD2	TGTGCCAGCGGAATGACTAGCGGGGGCCTCCGAGAGACCCAGTACTTC	CASGMTSGGLRETQYF
once	TRBJ1-5	TRBV7-2	-	TGTGCCAGCAGCTTACAACAGGGAGGCAATCAGCCCCAGCATTTT	CASSLQQGGNQPQHF
-	TRBJ2-3	TRBV2	-	TGTGCCAGCAGACTCCTTTCAGATACGCAGTATTTT	CASRLLSDTQYF
-	TRBJ1-2	TRBV6-4	-	TGTGCCAGCAGCGCCGGGCAGGGCTATGGCTACACCTTC	CASSAGQGYGYTF
once	TRBJ1-2	TRBV6-6	-	TGTGCCAGCAACTTCCTCGACAGCGACCTTAACTATGGCTACACCTTC	CASNFLDSDLNYGYTF
few	TRBJ1-4	TRBV28	TRBD1	TGTGCCAGCAGTTTATCCACAGGGGTTTCGGGAGAAAAACTGTTTTTT	CASSLSTGVSGEKLFF
-	TRBJ2-3	TRBV20-1	-	TGCAGTGCTATACCGAGGGATACGCAGTATTTT	CSAIPRDTQYF
-	TRBJ2-1	TRBV18	-	TGTGCCAGCTCACCGTTCAGAGGCGATGAGCAGTTCTTC	CASSPFRGDEQFF
-	TRBJ2-1	TRBV7-8	-	TGTGCCAGCAGCCGGGCCACAGGAAGCTCCTACAATGAGCAGTTCTTC	CASSRATGSSYNEQFF
-	TRBJ2-1	TRBV19	TRBD1	TGTGCCAGTAGTCCCGGGACAGGGTCCAATGAGCAGTTCTTC	CASSPGTGSNEQFF
few	TRBJ1-6	TRBV6-5	TRBD1	TGTGCCAGCAGTTCGACAGGGTATAATTCACCCCTCCACTTT	CASSSTGYNSPLHF
-	TRBJ2-5	TRBV11-2	TRBD2	TGTGCCAGCAGCTACGCTAGCGGACAAGAGACCCAGTACTTC	CASSYASGQETQYF
-	TRBJ2-7	TRBV9	TRBD2	TGTGCCAGCAGCGTAGGGGGACTAGGAAGGGGCTACGGCGAGCAGTACTTC	CASSVGGLGRGYGEQYF
-	TRBJ2-5	TRBV15	TRBD2	TGTGCCACCAGCAGATCCTCCGGGGGGGGGACCCAGTACTTC	CATSRSSGGGTQYF
-	TRBJ2-3	TRBV2	TRBD1	TGTGCCAGCAGTGCCCGGACAGGGAACACAGATACGCAGTATTTT	CASSARTGNTDTQYF
-	TRBJ2-7	TRBV5-1	-	TGCGCCAGCAGCTCCCAAACCAGCTCCTACGAGCAGTACTTC	CASSSQTSSYEQYF
-	TRBJ2-3	TRBV6-5	-	TGTGCCAGCAGGGGGGAACAGGGCCCAGATACGCAGTATTTT	CASRGEQGPDTQYF
-	TRBJ1-1	TRBV6-5	-	TGTGCCAGCAGTTGGGGGGGAGTGAACACTGAAGCTTTCTTT	CASSWGGVNTEAFF
-	TRBJ1-3	TRBV6-1	TRBD1	TGTGCCAGCAGTGCGCGGACAGGGGGCTCTGGAAACACCATATATTTT	CASSARTGGSGNTIYF
-	TRBJ2-3	TRBV9	TRBD2	TGTGCCAGCAGCGAACGCGGGACTAGCGGGGTGGATACGCAGTATTTT	CASSERGTSGVDTQYF
-	TRBJ2-3	TRBV6-5	-	TGTGCCAGCAGTTACTCGGAAGGGGTCGCGCAGTATTTT	CASSYSEGVAQYF
few	TRBJ2-5	TRBV29-1	TRBD2	TGCAGCGTTGGGACCCTTAGCGGGGGGGCGGGAGAGACCCAGTACTTC	CSVGTLSGGAGETQYF
-	TRBJ2-2	TRBV2	TRBD2	TGTGCCAGTCGCGGGGGGCCATCCCCCGGGGAGCTGTTTTTT	CASRGGPSPGELFF
-	TRBJ1-3	TRBV5-1	-	TGCGCCAGCAGCTTGTGGGCCGGCGCTGGAAACACCATATATTTT	CASSLWAGAGNTIYF
-	TRBJ1-5	TRBV5-6	TRBD1	TGTGCCAGCAGCCGCCTACAGGGGGTTTCTAGCAATCAGCCCCAGCATTTT	CASSRLQGVSSNQPQHF
-	TRBJ2-3	TRBV9	TRBD2	TGTGCCAGCAGCGCTAGCGGGGTAACCACTAGCACAGATACGCAGTATTTT	CASSASGVTTSTDTQYF
-	TRBJ2-1	TRBV12-5	-	TGTGCTAGTGGTACGTCGACTTCCTACAATGAGCAGTTCTTC	CASGTSTSYNEQFF